The sequence of this T cell receptor (beta chain) was determined in a study of blood T cell repertoires in COVID-19. Study-wide background: Sites across the United States, Italy and Spain contributed samples from acute and convalescent COVID-19.

Assay used: immunoSEQ multiplex PCR; TCRdb lists only in-frame clones, some missing. The data show about 160,000 clones, approximately 81% seen once. Per the germline V gene, CDR1 is SGHAT and CDR2 is FQNNGV. CDR3 length: 16 amino acids. V was clipped by 2 bases and J by 1 base; unmatched bases: 5. The chain joins TRBV11-2 to TRBJ2-1, with 7 positions matching TRBD1. The clonotype originates from a man between 35 and 55 years old with acute or convalescent COVID-19. Sequencing was performed on peripheral blood. CDR3 coding DNA: TGTGCCAGCAGCTTAAATACACAGGGGTCCTACAATGAGCAGTTCTTC. Its translation is CASSLNTQGSYNEQFF.